Below are 10 T cell receptor beta chains sequenced from a single sample in a study of blood T cell repertoires in COVID-19. Only in-frame clones appear in the TCRdb table, and some are missing; sequencing was by immunoSEQ multiplex PCR. The table includes fewer than 350,000 clones, approximately 88% detected once. The sample taken for sequencing was PBMCs or T cells enriched from blood (not recorded which). The receptors were sampled from a man in his fifties or sixties who had recovered from COVID-19.

CDR3 residues: CASSSTVYNSPLHF. The CDR3 DNA reads as TGTGCCAGCAGCTCGACAGTCTATAATTCACCCCTCCACTTT. V usage is TRBV3-1 (or the pseudogene TRBV3-2) and J usage is TRBJ1-6; a weak D match, TRBD1 (5 bases). The CDR3 contains 14 residues. Germline V gene sequence: CDR1 LGHDT, CDR2 YNNKEL (reference sequence). V lost 5 bases, J lost 3 bases, and 8 bases lay in between.

The chain is built from TRBV15 and TRBJ2-7; TRBD2 agrees at 14 bases. CDR1 and CDR2 (germline): LNHNV, YYDKDF (reference sequence). The length of the CDR3 is 15 residues. V dropped 1 base and J dropped 9; count of bases not matched to a gene: 5. CDR3 sequence: CATSRGLAGGDWQYF. In nucleotides, the CDR3 is TGTGCCACCAGCAGAGGACTAGCGGGAGGGGATTGGCAGTACTTC. Combining the CDR3 with reference TRBV15 and TRBJ2-7 gives the whole variable domain DAMVIQNPRYQVTQFGKPVTLSCSQTLNHNVMYWYQQKSSQAPKLLFHYYDKDFNNEADTPDNFQSRRPNTSFCFLDIRSPGLGDTAMYLCATSRGLAGGDWQYFGPGTRLTVT.

The CDR3 spells CSASGRGGDAGNTIYF. The CDR3 coding sequence is TGCAGTGCTAGTGGTCGGGGGGGCGATGCTGGAAACACCATATATTTT. The rearrangement joins TRBV20-1 to TRBJ1-3; weak D call: TRBD1 (6 bases). The CDR3 spans 16 residues. Germline CDR1 and CDR2: DFQATT and SNEGSKA (reference sequence). V lost 3 bases to trimming and J lost 2 bases, with 17 bases between them.

The rearrangement joins TRBV3-1 (or the pseudogene TRBV3-2) to TRBJ2-7, with no clear D. V lost 4 bases to trimming and J lost 3 bases, with 13 bases between them. CDR3 length: 14 residues. Germline-derived CDR1 and CDR2 are LGHDT and YNNKEL (reference sequence). CDR3 residues: CASSRATTNYEQYF. In DNA, the CDR3 is TGTGCCAGCAGCCGAGCGACCACGAACTACGAGCAGTACTTC.

The rearrangement joins TRBV20-1 to TRBJ2-5; 7 bases agree with TRBD1. Germline V gene data show CDR1 as DFQATT and CDR2 as SNEGSKA (reference sequence). Germline trimming cut 3 bases from V and 7 bases from J; bases unmatched to any gene: 14. This CDR3 region has 15 residues. The CDR3 nucleotides read TGCAGTGCTAGTAGGGACAGAGCGTTAATTTGGACCCAGTACTTC. Encoded protein: CSASRDRALIWTQYF.

The chain joins TRBV19 to TRBJ1-4, with 8 bases that match TRBD1. The CDR3 consists of 15 residues. Germline CDR1 is LNHDA and CDR2 is SQIVND (reference sequence). Trimming removed 5 bases from V and 7 bases from J; junction bases left unmatched: 9. The CDR3 DNA follows: TGTGCCAGTAGTGCCGACAGGGGATGGGGTGAAAAACTGTTTTTT. Translating it yields CASSADRGWGEKLFF.

The genes are TRBV10-2 and TRBJ2-7; D might be TRBD2 (5 bases). CDR1 and CDR2 from the germline V gene are WSHSY and SAAADI. CDR3 size: 10 residues. V lost 8 bases and J lost 5, with 7 bases in between. CDR3 residues: CASARDEQYF. The CDR3 DNA sequence: TGCGCCAGCGCGAGGGACGAGCAGTACTTC.

This clone was counted between two and nine times. The genes are TRBV19 and TRBJ1-2, with TRBD1 identical over 7 bases. Germline assignment: CDR1 LNHDA and CDR2 SQIVND (reference sequence). J was trimmed by 2 bases and V by 2 bases; bases with no gene match: 8. CDR3 length: 16 residues. The CDR3 loop reads CASSIRQGRSNYGYTF. For the CDR3, the DNA is TGTGCCAGTAGTATACGACAGGGAAGGTCGAACTATGGCTACACCTTC.

This clone was seen a few times. This sequence joins TRBV5-1 and TRBJ1-4; TRBD1 aligns across 9 bases. V dropped 4 bases and J dropped 6; count of bases not matched to a gene: 10. Per the germline V gene, CDR1 is SGHRS and CDR2 is YFSETQ. The CDR3 sequence is 16 residues long. The CDR3 nucleotides are TGCGCCAGCAGCATCGGGACAGGGTCTCGGGATGAAAAACTGTTTTTT. This gives the protein CASSIGTGSRDEKLFF.

The chain links TRBV7-8 to TRBJ2-7, with a tentative D call TRBD1 (6 bases). CDR1 is SGHVS, CDR2 FQNEAQ, per germline. The CDR3 totals 12 residues. Trimming left V 5 bases short and J 5 bases short, with 10 bases between. The DNA of the CDR3 is TGTGCCAGCAGCCCACAGGGTAACGAGCAGTACTTC. The encoded protein is CASSPQGNEQYF.